The 22 T cell receptor beta chains below were found in one sample sequenced in a study of T cells in Graves' hyperthyroidism and ophthalmopathy. The source material, RNA transcripts, was used to amplify TCR beta CDR3 regions. The HTBI primer set drove a first-round RT-PCR of the TCR CDR3. One entry per CDR3 protein, called by TCRdb with MiXCR from the multiplex PCR reads. The sample lists 300,000 to 350,000 distinct CDR3 sequences; approximately 16% were seen once. Sequencing was done on a sample of blood. The receptor set was obtained from a man aged 25 to 40 with Graves' hyperthyroidism.

This clonotype showed up many times. V and J are TRBV5-1 and TRBJ2-3, with 14 bases lining up with TRBD2. V lost 4 bases to trimming and J lost 9 bases; unmatched junction nucleotides: 10. Germline CDR1 SGHRS, CDR2 YFSETQ. There are 16 residues in the CDR3. In DNA form, the CDR3 reads TGCGCCAGCAGCAGTCCGGGACTAGCGGGAGTCAGCACGCAGTATTTT. Its protein is CASSSPGLAGVSTQYF. The entire variable domain, with the rest obtained from reference TRBV5-1 and TRBJ2-3, is as follows: KAGVTQTPRYLIKTRGQQVTLSCSPISGHRSVSWYQQTPGQGLQFLFEYFSETQRNKGNFPGRFSGRQFSNSRSEMNVSTLELGDSALYLCASSSPGLAGVSTQYFGPGTRLTVL.

The chain links TRBV20-1 to TRBJ2-2; D assignment may be TRBD1 or TRBD2 (5 bases each). Trimming left V 0 bases short and J 6 bases short, with 17 bases between. Germline lookup yields CDR1 DFQATT and CDR2 SNEGSKA (reference sequence). The CDR3 runs 16 residues. For the CDR3, the DNA is TGCAGTGCTAGAGATTCATCGGGACCCAGGGCCGGGGAGCTGTTTTTT. Its protein is CSARDSSGPRAGELFF.

This clonotype has ten or more counts. The rearrangement joins TRBV30 to TRBJ1-2; 9 bases are shared with TRBD1. The V gene's germline CDR1 is GTSNPN and CDR2 SVGIG (reference sequence). Germline trimming cut 6 bases from V and 4 bases from J; bases unmatched to any gene: 6. This CDR3 has 13 residues. The DNA of the CDR3 is TGTGCCTGCTCCCTGGGACAGGGCTATGGCTACACCTTC. Its translation is CACSLGQGYGYTF.

This clonotype was seen a few times. The conserved phenylalanine or tryptophan normally closing the CDR3 is absent here, so this likely arose from a read error. CDR3 in amino acids: CASRIDSNQPQHL. The CDR3 DNA follows: TGTGCCTCCCGGATCGATAGCAATCAGCCCCAGCATCTT. J is TRBJ1-5 and V is TRBV30, with D unclear. The CDR3 has 13 residues. V was trimmed by 7 bases and J by 0 bases, leaving 10 bases between them. Germline CDR1 and CDR2: GTSNPN and SVGIG (reference sequence).

This clonotype was picked up a small number of times. The chain uses TRBV4-2 and TRBJ2-7, with 10 bases aligning to TRBD2. V gave up 1 base and J gave up 4 bases; unmatched junction bases: 4. Germline V lookup: CDR1 LGHNA, CDR2 YNFKEQ. The CDR3 runs to 15 residues. The CDR3 region is CASSQALAGFYEQYF. CDR3 sequence (DNA): TGTGCCAGCAGCCAAGCACTAGCGGGATTTTACGAGCAGTACTTC.

The J gene is TRBJ2-7, the V gene TRBV6-4, with 8 nucleotides matching TRBD1. Germline-derived CDR1 and CDR2 are MRHNA and SNTAGT. Germline trimming cut 6 bases from V and 0 bases from J; bases unmatched to any gene: 4. This CDR3 has 14 amino acids. CDR3: CASRDRESSYEQYF. The CDR3 bases are TGTGCCAGCAGGGACAGGGAGAGCTCCTACGAGCAGTACTTC.

This clonotype came up many times. The rearrangement uses TRBV12-3 or TRBV12-4 and TRBJ2-1; 8 bases fit TRBD2. This CDR3 is built from 15 residues. V lost 6 bases and J lost 0; bases outside the gene matches: 4. The CDR3 sequence is CASSRGGGSYNEQFF. CDR3 DNA: TGTGCCAGCAGCCGGGGGGGGGGCTCCTACAATGAGCAGTTCTTC.

This clonotype was recorded a few times. J is TRBJ2-1 and V is TRBV18; weak D call: TRBD2 (5 bases). Looked up from germline, CDR1 is KGHSH and CDR2 is LQKENI. The CDR3 contains 13 residues. V lost 0 bases to trimming and J lost 9 bases, with 9 bases between them. CDR3 region: CASSPPLGSEQFF. In nucleotides, the CDR3 is TGTGCCAGCTCACCACCACTAGGAAGTGAGCAGTTCTTC.

The CDR3 nucleotides are TGTGCCAGCAGTTACAGGAGAAGCGGGAGACGAGAGACCCAGTACTTC. Translated: CASSYRRSGRRETQYF. The J gene is TRBJ2-5, the V gene TRBV6-6; TRBD2 matches 8 bases. CDR3 length: 16 residues. The V gene's germline CDR1 is MNHNY and CDR2 SVGAGI (reference sequence). With V trimmed by 2 bases and J by 4 bases, 9 bases remained unmatched.

This clonotype was seen a few times. At one of its ends the junction is not consistent with the germline gene, which may arise from a read error. J is TRBJ2-5 and V is TRBV6-9; 8 nucleotides align to TRBD2. This CDR3 has 16 residues. Germline CDR1 reads MNHGY; CDR2 reads SVAAGI. CDR3 protein: CASSYPQVAGQETRYF. CDR3 nucleotide sequence: TGTGCCAGCAGTTACCCCCAAGTAGCGGGACAAGAGACCCGGTACTTC.

The J gene is TRBJ2-3, the V gene TRBV29-1, with 7 bases lining up with TRBD2. The CDR3 extends over 14 amino acids. Per germline, CDR1 SQVTM and CDR2 ANQGSEA. The ends lost 7 bases at V and 3 bases at J; junction bases unmatched: 10. In DNA, the CDR3 is TGCAGCGGGTTTGGGCAGGGAGGGACAGATACGCAGTATTTT. It encodes CSGFGQGGTDTQYF.

V usage is TRBV10-2 and J usage is TRBJ2-7, with TRBD2 identical over 12 bases. J gave up 1 base and V 6 bases, and 4 bases lay outside the gene matches. This CDR3 is 15 amino acids long. CDR1 is WSHSY, CDR2 SAAADI, per germline. The CDR3 DNA reads TGCGCCAGCAGGAACGGACTAGCGGGATCCTACGAGCAGTACTTC. As protein: CASRNGLAGSYEQYF.

This clonotype was counted ten times or more. This chain connects TRBV2 to TRBJ2-7, with a tentative D call TRBD1 (6 bases). The CDR3 is 13 residues long. Trimming left V 9 bases short and J 5 bases short, with 17 bases between. Germline assignment: CDR1 SNHLY and CDR2 FYNNEI. The CDR3: CARSKGELDEQYF. DNA of the CDR3: TGTGCCAGGTCGAAGGGGGAGCTGGACGAGCAGTACTTC.

The J gene is TRBJ2-7, the V gene TRBV18; D unresolved. Trimming removed 1 base from V and 5 bases from J, with 9 bases in between. Germline V gives CDR1 KGHSH, CDR2 LQKENI. This CDR3 has 13 residues. CDR3 protein: CASSPRGQDEQYF. The CDR3 nucleotides are TGTGCCAGCTCACCACGTGGGCAGGACGAGCAGTACTTC.

This clonotype has at least ten counts. The V gene is TRBV7-3, the J gene TRBJ2-1; 7 positions agree with TRBD2. CDR3 size: 12 residues. Germline V gene lookup returns CDR1 SGHTA and CDR2 FQGTGA. V lost 5 bases to trimming and J lost 10 bases; unmatched junction nucleotides: 5. This chain's CDR3 is CASSRQRGEQFF. As DNA, the CDR3 is TGTGCCAGCAGCCGGCAGCGGGGAGAGCAGTTCTTC.

This clonotype was seen many times. The genes are TRBV7-6 and TRBJ2-5; 9 bases map to TRBD2. V was pared by 5 bases and J by 6 bases, with 13 bases of the junction left unmatched. The CDR3 extends over 16 amino acids. Germline loops: CDR1 SGHVS, CDR2 FNYEAQ. CDR3 DNA: TGTGCCAGCAGCAAAGAAGCGGGAGGCCGGGGAAAGACCCAGTACTTC. The encoded protein is CASSKEAGGRGKTQYF.

This clonotype was picked up many times. This chain connects TRBV10-3 to TRBJ2-7; 8 nucleotides agree with TRBD1. This CDR3 comprises 13 residues. The J segment lost 2 bases and the V segment lost 6 bases, leaving 3 bases of the junction unmatched. The germline V gene encodes CDR1 ENHRY and CDR2 SYGVKD. This CDR3 is CAIRQGVTYEQYF. The CDR3 DNA follows: TGTGCCATCAGACAGGGGGTCACCTACGAGCAGTACTTC.

This rearrangement joins TRBV4-1 to TRBJ2-1, with 10 bases fitting TRBD1. Germline CDR1 is MGHRA and CDR2 is YSYEKL. The CDR3 is made up of 17 amino acids. V gave up 0 bases and J gave up 3 bases; unmatched junction bases: 5. The CDR3 DNA is TGCGCCAGCAGCCAAGACCCGACAGGGGGCCTCTACAATGAGCAGTTCTTC. The encoded protein is CASSQDPTGGLYNEQFF.

In the case of this clonotype: A junction boundary mismatches the germline segment, possibly from a read error. This chain joins TRBV5-5 and TRBJ2-2, with D tentatively TRBD1 (6 bases). Germline-derived CDR1 and CDR2 are SGHKS and YYEKEE (reference sequence). This CDR3 has 16 amino acids. In DNA, the CDR3 is TGTGCCAGCAGCCCCAGGGGAGCTTTGAACACCCGGGAGCTGTTTTTT. Translation: CASSPRGALNTRELFF.

The count of this clonotype is one. A read error is likely, as this CDR3 ends without the conserved phenylalanine or tryptophan. V usage is TRBV6-2 or TRBV6-3 and J usage is TRBJ2-7; possible D gene TRBD1, 6 bases. In germline, CDR1 is MNHEY, CDR2 SVGEGT. CDR3 length equals 14 residues. V was clipped by 5 bases and J by 3 bases, with 14 bases between them. The CDR3: CASSGKTGRYEQYY. The CDR3 DNA is TGTGCCAGCAGTGGGAAAACAGGGCGCTACGAGCAGTACTAC.

This clonotype has ten or more counts. The rearrangement uses TRBV11-2 and TRBJ2-2, with TRBD2 identical over 12 bases. J gave up 7 bases and V 4 bases, and 7 bases lay outside the gene matches. CDR1 SGHAT and CDR2 FQNNGV come from the germline V gene. The CDR3 extends over 16 amino acids. This chain's CDR3 is CASSSRTSGKHGELFF. CDR3 sequence (DNA): TGTGCCAGCAGCTCCCGGACTAGCGGGAAGCACGGGGAGCTGTTTTTT.

This clonotype has a count of ten or more. V gene TRBV3-1 combines with J gene TRBJ2-5; tentative D call: TRBD1 (5 bases). Germline lookup yields CDR1 LGHDT and CDR2 YNNKEL (reference sequence). The length of the CDR3 is 15 residues. V was shortened by 3 bases and J by 1 base, with 12 bases between the two germline ends. The CDR3: CASSHITTAQETQYF. CDR3 sequence (DNA): TGTGCCAGCAGCCATATTACGACAGCCCAAGAGACCCAGTACTTC.